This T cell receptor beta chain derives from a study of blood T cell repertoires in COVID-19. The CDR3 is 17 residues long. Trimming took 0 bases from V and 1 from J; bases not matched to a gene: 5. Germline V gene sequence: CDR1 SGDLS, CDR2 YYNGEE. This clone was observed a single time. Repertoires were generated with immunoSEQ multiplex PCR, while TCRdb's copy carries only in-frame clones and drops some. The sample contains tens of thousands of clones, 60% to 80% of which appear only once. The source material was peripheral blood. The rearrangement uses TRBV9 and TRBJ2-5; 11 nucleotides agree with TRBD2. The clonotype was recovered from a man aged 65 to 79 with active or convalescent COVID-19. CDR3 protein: CASSVGGSGGAQETQYF. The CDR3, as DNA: TGTGCCAGCAGCGTAGGTGGTAGCGGGGGGGCCCAAGAGACCCAGTACTTC.